This TCR beta chain was profiled in a study of blood T cells in healthy people across ages. On the study more broadly: About one barcoded beta molecule per two T cells was captured by template switching.

The V gene end was trimmed by 5 bases and the J gene end by 7 bases; junction bases not matched to a gene: 13. This CDR3 has 17 residues. Germline assignment: CDR1 MDHEN and CDR2 SYDVKM. Samples had at least 6 million PBMCs isolated from them. The second PCR ran roughly 7 to 12 cycles with a sample-barcoded 5' primer and J-beta primers. Tagging of each cDNA molecule was performed by a template-switch adaptor with 12 random nucleotides. TCRdb fed the 5' RACE reads into MiXCR, producing one record per CDR3 protein. This table holds approximately 290,000 distinct CDR3 sequences, 25% to 30% found once. The source is a woman between 65 and 79 years old in good health. The chain employs TRBV28 and TRBJ2-2, with TRBD2 matching over 10 bases. Input material: blood. The chain's CDR3 is CASSQRRSGRADGELFF. Here the CDR3 DNA reads TGTGCCAGCAGTCAAAGGAGGAGCGGGAGGGCGGACGGGGAGCTGTTTTTT.